A single T cell receptor beta chain is shown here with its context. This record belongs to a study of blood T cell repertoires in COVID-19. Study summary: The cDNA or gDNA used as material had been derived from T cells, B-cell-depleted T cells, or PBMCs.

The method was immunoSEQ multiplex PCR; TCRdb's version includes in-frame clones alone and lacks a portion of them. The profile shows around 230,000 clones, around 80% of them singletons. The CDR3 contains 15 residues. Trimming cost V 0 bases and J 0 bases, with 10 bases left between them. CDR1 and CDR2 (germline): SGHNT, YYREEE (reference sequence). This chain connects TRBV5-4 to TRBJ2-7, with D tentatively TRBD2 (6 bases). The sequence derives from a man aged 40-55 years who had recovered from COVID-19. The specimen sequenced was peripheral blood. CDR3 in amino acids: CASSLEQGLSYEQYF. The CDR3 region has the DNA TGTGCCAGCAGCTTGGAGCAGGGACTCTCCTACGAGCAGTACTTC. The full variable domain, with the rest looked up from reference TRBV5-4 and TRBJ2-7, is ETGVTQSPTHLIKTRGQQVTLRCSSQSGHNTVSWYQQALGQGPQFIFQYYREEENGRGNFPPRFSGLQFPNYSSELNVNALELDDSALYLCASSLEQGLSYEQYFGPGTRLTVT.